A selection of T cell receptor beta chains follows, all from one sample in a study of T cell repertoires in aging, cancer and after chemotherapy. TCRdb reprocessed the multiplex PCR reads with MiXCR, giving one entry per CDR3 protein. The sample yields about 11,000 distinct CDR3 sequences, 25% to 30% seen once. Source material: blood. The receptors were gathered from a human donor in good health. Both conserved end residues are part of each CDR3. Fields, in order: V gene, D gene, clone size, J gene, CDR3 DNA, CDR3 protein. A D gene is named only where the DNA matches it firmly. Expanded clones get a size class; other rows say once, few or many, or leave the size out.

v_call: TRBV20-1; d_call: TRBD1; clone_size: few; j_call: TRBJ1-2; cdr3_nt: TGCAGTGCTAGAGGCGAAGTTCGGGACAGGGTTAATGGCTACACCTTC; cdr3_aa: CSARGEVRDRVNGYTF
v_call: TRBV20-1; d_call: TRBD1; clone_size: .; j_call: TRBJ2-1; cdr3_nt: TGCAGTGCAGAAGGGACAGCATACAATGAGCAGTTCTTC; cdr3_aa: CSAEGTAYNEQFF
v_call: TRBV12-3/TRBV12-4; d_call: .; clone_size: .; j_call: TRBJ2-7; cdr3_nt: TGTGCCAGCATCACCCGGGCGGGTGACGAGCAGTACTTC; cdr3_aa: CASITRAGDEQYF
v_call: TRBV10-1; d_call: .; clone_size: few; j_call: TRBJ2-6; cdr3_nt: TGCGCCAGATATCAGAGAGGGACACCTTTTTGGGTCTCTGGGGCCAACGTCCTGACTTTC; cdr3_aa: CARYQRGTPFWVSGANVLTF
v_call: TRBV6-1; d_call: .; clone_size: .; j_call: TRBJ1-1; cdr3_nt: TGTGCCAGCAGTGGTGGGTTACCCAACACTGAAGCTTTCTTT; cdr3_aa: CASSGGLPNTEAFF
v_call: TRBV28; d_call: .; clone_size: once; j_call: TRBJ2-5; cdr3_nt: TGTGCCAGCAGTAAACTCACAGGCAGATCCGGGGAGACCCAGTACTTC; cdr3_aa: CASSKLTGRSGETQYF
v_call: TRBV29-1; d_call: .; clone_size: .; j_call: TRBJ2-5; cdr3_nt: TGCAGCGTTGAAGAAGGGGCCAGCGGAAGGGCGACCCAGTACTTC; cdr3_aa: CSVEEGASGRATQYF
v_call: TRBV7-6; d_call: .; clone_size: few; j_call: TRBJ1-4; cdr3_nt: TGTGCCAGCAGCTTATTGATCGGCAGACACTCCCATTCAGCTTGGGAAAAACTGTTTTTT; cdr3_aa: CASSLLIGRHSHSAWEKLFF
v_call: TRBV29-1; d_call: .; clone_size: medium-sized; j_call: TRBJ2-3; cdr3_nt: TGCAGCGCCCAATCCGGGGACGATACGCAGTATTTT; cdr3_aa: CSAQSGDDTQYF
v_call: TRBV20-1; d_call: TRBD1; clone_size: few; j_call: TRBJ2-4; cdr3_nt: TGCAGTGCCCCGGGACAGTACCAAAACATTCAGTACTTC; cdr3_aa: CSAPGQYQNIQYF
v_call: TRBV15; d_call: .; clone_size: few; j_call: TRBJ1-6; cdr3_nt: TGTGCCACCAGCAGAGTTCGGCCCTTTACTTCACCCCTCCACTTT; cdr3_aa: CATSRVRPFTSPLHF
v_call: TRBV7-9; d_call: .; clone_size: few; j_call: TRBJ1-4; cdr3_nt: TGTGCCAGCAGCTTAGATCCCCTCGGACAGCATAAACTGTTTTTT; cdr3_aa: CASSLDPLGQHKLFF
v_call: TRBV7-9; d_call: .; clone_size: few; j_call: TRBJ2-1; cdr3_nt: TGTGCCAGCAGCTCCGGGACGTACAATGAGCAGTTCTTC; cdr3_aa: CASSSGTYNEQFF
v_call: TRBV7-2; d_call: .; clone_size: .; j_call: TRBJ2-5; cdr3_nt: TGTGCCAGCAGCTTAGACGTGGAGACCCAGTACTTC; cdr3_aa: CASSLDVETQYF
v_call: TRBV6-5; d_call: .; clone_size: .; j_call: TRBJ1-4; cdr3_nt: TGTGCCAGCAGTCACAGGGTCTTCGATGAAAAACTGTTTTTT; cdr3_aa: CASSHRVFDEKLFF
v_call: TRBV10-3; d_call: .; clone_size: few; j_call: TRBJ2-7; cdr3_nt: TGTGCCATCAGTATGGGTTCCTACGAGCAGTACTTC; cdr3_aa: CAISMGSYEQYF
v_call: TRBV4-3; d_call: TRBD1; clone_size: few; j_call: TRBJ2-7; cdr3_nt: TGCGCCAGCAGCCAAGATGTCGGCGGGACAGGGGGTTACGAGCAGTACTTC; cdr3_aa: CASSQDVGGTGGYEQYF
v_call: TRBV4-1; d_call: .; clone_size: .; j_call: TRBJ1-3; cdr3_nt: TGCGCCAGCAGCAGGGGAGGACTGGTCGTGTCGGGAAACACCATATATTTT; cdr3_aa: CASSRGGLVVSGNTIYF
v_call: TRBV19; d_call: TRBD1; clone_size: medium-sized; j_call: TRBJ2-6; cdr3_nt: TGTGCCAGTAGTCCCGGACAGGCTGGGGCCAACGTCCTGACTTTC; cdr3_aa: CASSPGQAGANVLTF
v_call: TRBV6-5; d_call: .; clone_size: .; j_call: TRBJ1-6; cdr3_nt: TGTGCCAGCAGCTCTCCTGACAGTTCCTATTCACCCCTCCACTTT; cdr3_aa: CASSSPDSSYSPLHF
v_call: TRBV6-1; d_call: TRBD2; clone_size: .; j_call: TRBJ2-3; cdr3_nt: TGTGCCAGCACCACACAGGCGGGGGGTACGCAGTATTTT; cdr3_aa: CASTTQAGGTQYF
v_call: TRBV5-1; d_call: .; clone_size: few; j_call: TRBJ2-7; cdr3_nt: TGCGCCAGCACCGACTCCTACGAGCAGTACTTC; cdr3_aa: CASTDSYEQYF
v_call: TRBV19; d_call: TRBD1; clone_size: few; j_call: TRBJ1-1; cdr3_nt: TGTGCCAGTAGGGACAGGCCGCGGGGCACTGAAGCTTTCTTT; cdr3_aa: CASRDRPRGTEAFF
v_call: TRBV19; d_call: .; clone_size: .; j_call: TRBJ1-3; cdr3_nt: TGTGCCAGTGTTTCCCAGGGAGGAAACACCATATATTTT; cdr3_aa: CASVSQGGNTIYF
v_call: TRBV5-4; d_call: TRBD1; clone_size: .; j_call: TRBJ1-2; cdr3_nt: TGTGCCAGCTTGGGACAGGGGGCGAAGGACTATGGCTACACCTTC; cdr3_aa: CASLGQGAKDYGYTF
v_call: TRBV6-1; d_call: .; clone_size: .; j_call: TRBJ1-2; cdr3_nt: TGTGCCAGCACCCCTATCGACATGGCCCACGGTGGCTACACCTTC; cdr3_aa: CASTPIDMAHGGYTF
v_call: TRBV20-1; d_call: .; clone_size: few; j_call: TRBJ2-5; cdr3_nt: TGCAGTGCTACCCCAGAGCGGAGACAGTACCAAGAGACCCAGTACTTC; cdr3_aa: CSATPERRQYQETQYF
v_call: TRBV29-1; d_call: TRBD2; clone_size: medium-sized; j_call: TRBJ2-1; cdr3_nt: TGCAGCTTGACTAGCGGGAGAGTGCAGTTCTTC; cdr3_aa: CSLTSGRVQFF
v_call: TRBV6-1; d_call: TRBD1; clone_size: medium-sized; j_call: TRBJ1-2; cdr3_nt: TGTGCCAGCAGTTCACGGACAGGGGCGGACTATGGCTACACCTTC; cdr3_aa: CASSSRTGADYGYTF
v_call: TRBV4-3; d_call: .; clone_size: medium-sized; j_call: TRBJ2-7; cdr3_nt: TGCGCCAGCAGCCAAGGGACTGGAAAGTACGAGCAGTACTTC; cdr3_aa: CASSQGTGKYEQYF
v_call: TRBV19; d_call: .; clone_size: few; j_call: TRBJ2-1; cdr3_nt: TGTGCCAGTAGTATAGTCCCCAAGGGGGGGAGAACCACCTTGGGCGATGAGCAGTTCTTC; cdr3_aa: CASSIVPKGGRTTLGDEQFF
v_call: TRBV6-5; d_call: .; clone_size: few; j_call: TRBJ2-3; cdr3_nt: TGTGCCAGCAGTTATGGGGGGAGACCAGATACGCAGTATTTT; cdr3_aa: CASSYGGRPDTQYF
v_call: TRBV6-6; d_call: TRBD1; clone_size: .; j_call: TRBJ2-1; cdr3_nt: TGTGCCAGCAGTCCGGGACAGTACCTGTACAATGAGCAGTTCTTC; cdr3_aa: CASSPGQYLYNEQFF
v_call: TRBV5-4; d_call: .; clone_size: .; j_call: TRBJ1-1; cdr3_nt: TGTGCCAGCAGCTTGGAAGCAGGGCTGGCTTTCTTT; cdr3_aa: CASSLEAGLAFF
v_call: TRBV11-2; d_call: .; clone_size: .; j_call: TRBJ1-5; cdr3_nt: TGTGCCAGCAGCTTCAGAAGCAATCAGCCCCAGCATTTT; cdr3_aa: CASSFRSNQPQHF